Sequencing of this TCR beta chain was carried out in a study of early T cells in non-severe SARS-CoV-2 infection. TCRdb ran MiXCR on the 5' RACE reads and lists one entry per CDR3 protein. The sample consists of 54,000 or so distinct CDR3 sequences, approximately 5.6% of them appearing once. The germline V gene encodes CDR1 ENHRY and CDR2 SYGVKD. This CDR3 has 15 amino acids. The V end was cut by 4 bases, the J end by 5 bases, with 14 bases between. This clonotype was observed a few times. The clonotype originates from an adult who was a healthcare worker with PCR-confirmed SARS-CoV-2 infection or an uninfected control (not recorded which). The material sequenced was whole blood. The rearrangement links TRBV10-3 to TRBJ1-4; TRBD1 might be the D (6 bases). DNA of the CDR3: TGTGCCATCAGTGTCAGTGGACAGTCGAATGAAAAACTGTTTTTT. Its translation: CAISVSGQSNEKLFF.